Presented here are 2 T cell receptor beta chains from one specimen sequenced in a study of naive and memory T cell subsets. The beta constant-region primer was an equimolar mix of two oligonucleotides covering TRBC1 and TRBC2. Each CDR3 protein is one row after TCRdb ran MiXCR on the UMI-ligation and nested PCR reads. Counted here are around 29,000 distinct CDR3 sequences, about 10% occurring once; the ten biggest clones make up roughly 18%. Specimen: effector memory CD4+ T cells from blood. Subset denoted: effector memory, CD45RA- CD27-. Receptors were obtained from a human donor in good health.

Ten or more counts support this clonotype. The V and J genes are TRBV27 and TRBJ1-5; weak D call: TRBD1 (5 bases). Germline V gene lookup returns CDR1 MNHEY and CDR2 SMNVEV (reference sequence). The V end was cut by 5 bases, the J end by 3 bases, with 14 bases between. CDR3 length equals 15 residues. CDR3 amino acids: CASSGGRGPNQPQHF. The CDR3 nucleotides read TGTGCCAGCAGTGGGGGAAGAGGACCCAATCAGCCCCAGCATTTT.

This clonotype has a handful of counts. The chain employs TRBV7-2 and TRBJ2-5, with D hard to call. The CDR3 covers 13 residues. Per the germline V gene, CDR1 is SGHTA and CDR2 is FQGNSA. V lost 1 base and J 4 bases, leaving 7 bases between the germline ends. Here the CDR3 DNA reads TGTGCCAGCAGCTTAGGGCGTGGAGAGACCCAGTACTTC. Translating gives CASSLGRGETQYF.